A single TCR beta chain is shown here with its context. The entry originates in a study of cytotoxic CD8 clonotypes in ibrutinib-treated CLL. Generated by immunoSEQ multiplex PCR, the TCRdb table keeps only in-frame clones and is missing some. The sample yields 130,000 to 150,000 clones, about 80% seen once. The CDR3 totals 15 residues. CDR1 MDHEN and CDR2 SYDVKM come from the germline V gene. Trimming pared 5 bases from V and 0 bases from J, leaving 14 bases between. This receptor was taken from a human donor with chronic lymphocytic leukemia. The V call is TRBV28, the J call TRBJ2-7; D perhaps matches TRBD2 (6 bases). The sample here was PBMCs, taken after 12 months of ibrutinib treatment. This CDR3 is CASSAPGLSSYEQYF. The CDR3, as DNA: TGTGCCAGCAGTGCGCCGGGACTTTCCTCCTACGAGCAGTACTTC.